Listed below are T cell receptor beta chains from one sample, sequenced in a study of cytomegalovirus exposure and HLA in healthy donors. The method was immunoSEQ multiplex PCR; TCRdb's version includes in-frame clones alone and lacks a portion of them. This sample's table reports 40,000 to 50,000 clones. Sequencing was performed on PBMCs. The receptor set was obtained from a woman between 40 and 55 years old in good health and CMV-seronegative. The CDR3 runs from the conserved cysteine through the conserved F or W. A D gene is named only where the DNA matches it firmly.

V: TRBV7-9; J: TRBJ2-5; D: .; CDR3: CASSPGGAGTQYF; DNA: TGTGCCAGCAGCCCGGGGGGCGCGGGGACCCAGTACTTC
V: TRBV6-5; J: TRBJ1-2; D: .; CDR3: CASSYLGGSGYTF; DNA: TGTGCCAGCAGTTACTTAGGGGGATCGGGCTACACCTTC
V: TRBV11-2; J: TRBJ1-5; D: TRBD1; CDR3: CASSHRGPQHF; DNA: TGTGCCAGCAGCCACAGGGGGCCCCAGCATTTT
V: TRBV6-1; J: TRBJ1-2; D: TRBD1; CDR3: CASSETGGDGYTF; DNA: TGTGCCAGCAGCGAGACAGGGGGTGATGGCTACACCTTC
V: TRBV7-2; J: TRBJ2-7; D: .; CDR3: CASSLDRAAFYEQYF; DNA: TGTGCCAGCAGCTTAGATCGCGCTGCCTTCTACGAGCAGTACTTC
V: TRBV4-1; J: TRBJ2-2; D: .; CDR3: CASSQDSGGRTGELFF; DNA: TGCGCCAGCAGCCAAGATTCTGGTGGGAGGACCGGGGAGCTGTTTTTT
V: TRBV6-6; J: TRBJ2-5; D: TRBD1; CDR3: CASSLGGQGAQYF; DNA: TGTGCCAGCAGCCTAGGGGGACAGGGGGCCCAGTACTTC
V: TRBV7-8; J: TRBJ1-5; D: TRBD1; CDR3: CASSRGQGNQPQHF; DNA: TGTGCCAGCAGCAGAGGACAGGGTAATCAGCCCCAGCATTTT
V: TRBV15; J: TRBJ1-1; D: TRBD1; CDR3: CATSGNQGAYTEAFF; DNA: TGTGCCACCAGCGGAAACCAGGGGGCCTACACTGAAGCTTTCTTT
V: TRBV4-2; J: TRBJ1-1; D: TRBD1; CDR3: CASSQDQRPTGVTEAFF; DNA: TGTGCCAGCAGCCAAGATCAGCGTCCGACAGGGGTCACTGAAGCTTTCTTT